Below, one T cell receptor beta chain is given with its context. V was pared by 7 bases and J by 4 bases, with 19 bases between. The CDR3 totals 16 residues. Germline values: CDR1 MNHNY, CDR2 SVGAGI (reference sequence). The data were produced by immunoSEQ multiplex PCR, yet TCRdb's version contains in-frame clones alone and is incomplete. The table shows 150,000 or so clones, with about 95% occurring only once. The data originate from a study of control samples from healthy donors and cancer patients. This chain connects TRBV6-6 to TRBJ1-4; no firm D call. Source material: PBMCs. This sequence was found in a man aged 55 to 69 with colorectal cancer. CDR3: CASNPTAGVVNEKLFF. CDR3 coding DNA: TGTGCCAGCAACCCAACCGCCGGGGTCGTTAATGAAAAACTGTTTTTT.